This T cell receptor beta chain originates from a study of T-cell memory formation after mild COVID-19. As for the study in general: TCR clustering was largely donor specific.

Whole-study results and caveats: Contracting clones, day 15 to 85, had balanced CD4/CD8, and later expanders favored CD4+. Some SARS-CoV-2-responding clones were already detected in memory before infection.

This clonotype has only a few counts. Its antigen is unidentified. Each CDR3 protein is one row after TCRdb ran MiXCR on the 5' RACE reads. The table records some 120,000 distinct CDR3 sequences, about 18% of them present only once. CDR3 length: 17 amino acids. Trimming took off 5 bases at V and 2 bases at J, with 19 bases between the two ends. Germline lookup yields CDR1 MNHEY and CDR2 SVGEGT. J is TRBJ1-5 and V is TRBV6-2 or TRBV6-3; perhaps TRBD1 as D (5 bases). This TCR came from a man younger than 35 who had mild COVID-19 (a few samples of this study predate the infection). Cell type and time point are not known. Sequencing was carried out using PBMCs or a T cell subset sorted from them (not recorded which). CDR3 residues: CASSHRGTGSGNQPQHF. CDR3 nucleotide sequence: TGTGCCAGCAGTCACCGGGGGACCGGGAGTGGCAATCAGCCCCAGCATTTT.